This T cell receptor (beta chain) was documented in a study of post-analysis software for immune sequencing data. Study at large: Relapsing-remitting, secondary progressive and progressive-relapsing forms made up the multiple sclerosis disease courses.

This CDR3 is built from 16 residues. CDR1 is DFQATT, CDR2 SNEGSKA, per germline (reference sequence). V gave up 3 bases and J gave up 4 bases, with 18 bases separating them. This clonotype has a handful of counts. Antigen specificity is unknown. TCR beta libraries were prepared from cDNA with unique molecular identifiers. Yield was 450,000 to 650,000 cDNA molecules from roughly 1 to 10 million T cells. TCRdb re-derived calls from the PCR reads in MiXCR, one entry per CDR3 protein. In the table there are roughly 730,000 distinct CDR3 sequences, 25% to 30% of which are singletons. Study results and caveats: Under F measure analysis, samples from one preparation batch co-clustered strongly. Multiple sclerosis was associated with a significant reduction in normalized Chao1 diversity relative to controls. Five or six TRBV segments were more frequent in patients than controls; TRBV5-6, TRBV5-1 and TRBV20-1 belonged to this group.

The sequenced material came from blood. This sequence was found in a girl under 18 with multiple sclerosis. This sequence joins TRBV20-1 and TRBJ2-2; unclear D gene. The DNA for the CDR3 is TGCAGTGCTAGCCAATCGGGTAGGATAGTCACCGGGGAGCTGTTTTTT. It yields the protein CSASQSGRIVTGELFF.